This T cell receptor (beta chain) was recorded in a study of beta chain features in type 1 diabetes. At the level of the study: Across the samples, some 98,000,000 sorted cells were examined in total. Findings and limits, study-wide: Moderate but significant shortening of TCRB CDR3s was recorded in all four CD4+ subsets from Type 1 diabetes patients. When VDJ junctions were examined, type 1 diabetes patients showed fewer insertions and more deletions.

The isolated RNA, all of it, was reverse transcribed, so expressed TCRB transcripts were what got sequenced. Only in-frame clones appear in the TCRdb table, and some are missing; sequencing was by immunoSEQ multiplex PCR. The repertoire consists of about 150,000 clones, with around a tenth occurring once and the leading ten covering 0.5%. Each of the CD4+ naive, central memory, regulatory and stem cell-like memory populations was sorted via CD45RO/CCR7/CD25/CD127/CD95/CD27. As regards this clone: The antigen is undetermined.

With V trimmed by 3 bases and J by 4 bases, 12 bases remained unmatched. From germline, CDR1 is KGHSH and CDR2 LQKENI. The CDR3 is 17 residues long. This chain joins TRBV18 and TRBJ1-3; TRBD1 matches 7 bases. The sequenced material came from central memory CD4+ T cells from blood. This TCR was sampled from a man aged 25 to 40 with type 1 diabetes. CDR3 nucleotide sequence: TGTGCCAGCTCACCGGCTCTTCCGACAGGGAACGGAAACACCATATATTTT. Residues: CASSPALPTGNGNTIYF.